The 5 T cell receptor beta chains reported below all come from one sample, sequenced in a study of breast tumors, draining lymph nodes, adjacent tissues. The lymph nodes were axillary draining lymph nodes from breast cancer patients. TCRdb itself ran the multiplex PCR reads through MiXCR, one entry per CDR3 protein. The sample yields fewer than 300,000 distinct CDR3 sequences, about 32% seen once. The specimen was axillary lymph node tissue. These receptors all stem from a female donor with breast cancer. Some clones in this sample may be carry-over from other donors' samples.

The chain is built from TRBV20-1 and TRBJ2-2, with a possible D match to TRBD1 (7 bases). The CDR3 contains 14 residues. Looked up from germline, CDR1 is DFQATT and CDR2 is SNEGSKA (reference sequence). V was trimmed by 6 bases and J by 2 bases, leaving 13 bases between them. CDR3 in amino acids: CSANRGLNTGELFF. CDR3 bases: TGCAGTGCGAACAGGGGACTTAACACCGGGGAGCTGTTTTTT.

V is TRBV28 and J is TRBJ2-2; D remains ambiguous. The CDR3 covers 11 residues. From germline, CDR1 is MDHEN and CDR2 SYDVKM. V lost 6 bases and J 8 bases, leaving 7 bases between the germline ends. CDR3 amino acids: CASRGAGELFF. CDR3 bases: TGTGCCAGCAGGGGCGCGGGGGAGCTGTTTTTT.

This clonotype was detected many times. The junction shows a germline mismatch at one end, possibly a read error. This chain joins TRBV4-3 and TRBJ2-1; 11 nucleotides line up with TRBD1. The CDR3 consists of 19 residues. Germline loops: CDR1 LGHNA, CDR2 YSLEER. The CDR3, as DNA: TGCGCCAGCAGCCAAGATGGCGGTTACGGACAGGGGGCGAGACTAGTCTCGGTCTTC. Residues: CASSQDGGYGQGARLVSVF.

This clonotype appeared many times. The rearrangement links TRBV24-1 to TRBJ2-5; tentative D call: TRBD2 (7 bases). Deletions cut 6 bases from V and 1 base from J, with 23 bases between. There are 18 residues in the CDR3. Germline V gives CDR1 KGHDR, CDR2 SFDVKD. CDR3: CATSSLIGGHGTQETQYF. The CDR3 nucleotides read TGTGCCACCAGTAGCCTAATCGGGGGGCACGGTACCCAAGAGACCCAGTACTTC.

The chain employs TRBV5-4 and TRBJ2-4; TRBD2 agrees at 14 bases. Losses at the gene ends were 4 bases for V and 5 bases for J; bases not matched to a gene: 5. Germline CDR1 reads SGHNT; CDR2 reads YYREEE (reference sequence). The CDR3 length is 16 residues. The CDR3 spells CASSRGLAGDENIQYF. CDR3 in DNA: TGTGCCAGCAGCAGGGGACTAGCGGGAGACGAAAACATTCAGTACTTC.